These 7 T cell receptor beta chains share one sample of origin, sequenced in a study of blood T cell repertoires in COVID-19. Clones were sequenced by immunoSEQ multiplex PCR, and TCRdb holds only the in-frame ones, with some missing. The sample carries some 270,000 clones, about 90% recorded once. The sequencing sample was made of PBMCs or T cells enriched from blood (not recorded which). The receptor source for this set is a woman aged 60 to 75 who had recovered from COVID-19.

This clone was detected only a few times. This rearrangement joins TRBV10-3 to TRBJ2-5; TRBD2 matches 8 bases. Germline CDR1 and CDR2: ENHRY and SYGVKD. This CDR3 has 13 amino acids. The J segment lost 3 bases and the V segment lost 9 bases, leaving 6 bases of the junction unmatched. The DNA of the CDR3 is TGTGCCATTCTAGCGGGTTTGGAAGAGACCCAGTACTTC. As protein: CAILAGLEETQYF.

V gene TRBV11-2 combines with J gene TRBJ1-1; 7 nucleotides line up with TRBD1. The CDR3 contains 13 residues. Germline V gene sequence: CDR1 SGHAT, CDR2 FQNNGV. The V segment lost 5 bases and the J segment 7 bases; nucleotides outside the gene matches: 7. The CDR3 reads CASSPTGYVEAFF. CDR3 sequence (DNA): TGTGCCAGCAGCCCGACAGGGTATGTTGAAGCTTTCTTT.

The chain is built from TRBV19 and TRBJ2-3; 12 nucleotides agree with TRBD2. The CDR3 is 16 amino acids. With 7 bases clipped from V and 0 bases from J, the junction kept 5 bases outside the gene matches. Germline V CDR1 and CDR2: LNHDA, SQIVND (reference sequence). This CDR3 reads CASKWGTSGSTDTQYF. The CDR3, as DNA: TGTGCCAGTAAATGGGGGACTAGCGGGAGCACAGATACGCAGTATTTT.

V usage is TRBV5-1 and J usage is TRBJ2-5; possibly TRBD2 for D (5 bases). The CDR3 runs 14 residues. Germline values: CDR1 SGHRS, CDR2 YFSETQ. Between the trimmed V and J ends, which lost 2 bases and 5 bases, there was a span of 13 bases. The CDR3 DNA follows: TGCGCCAGCAGCTTAGCTAGCAGTTCGGAGACCCAGTACTTC. Its translation is CASSLASSSETQYF. The full variable domain, in which reference TRBV5-1 and TRBJ2-5 provide the parts outside the CDR3, is KAGVTQTPRYLIKTRGQQVTLSCSPISGHRSVSWYQQTPGQGLQFLFEYFSETQRNKGNFPGRFSGRQFSNSRSEMNVSTLELGDSALYLCASSLASSSETQYFGPGTRLLVL.

This rearrangement joins TRBV10-2 to TRBJ2-1, with 9 bases identical to TRBD1. Germline CDR1 is WSHSY and CDR2 is SAAADI. With 4 bases clipped from V and 7 bases from J, the junction kept 8 bases outside the gene matches. CDR3 length: 15 residues. The CDR3 nucleotides are TGCGCCAGCAGTGTTGCCGGGACAGGGAGAAATGAGCAGTTCTTC. This gives the protein CASSVAGTGRNEQFF.

This clone was found once. This chain joins TRBV7-9 and TRBJ2-1; 16 bases are shared with TRBD2. The trim removed 4 bases at V and 8 bases at J, leaving 11 bases unmatched. Germline loops: CDR1 SEHNR, CDR2 FQNEAQ (reference sequence). The CDR3 runs 18 residues. The CDR3 bases are TGTGCCAGCAGCTCACTCCTGGGACTAGCGGGAGGGCCTTATGAGCAGTTCTTC. It specifies CASSSLLGLAGGPYEQFF.

V is TRBV12-3 or TRBV12-4 and J is TRBJ1-4; no clear D gene. There are 11 residues in the CDR3. The V end lost 8 bases, the J end lost 10 bases, and 11 bases lay between the germline ends. Here the CDR3 reads CASGSFGKLFF. DNA for the CDR3: TGTGCCAGCGGCTCGTTTGGAAAACTGTTTTTT.